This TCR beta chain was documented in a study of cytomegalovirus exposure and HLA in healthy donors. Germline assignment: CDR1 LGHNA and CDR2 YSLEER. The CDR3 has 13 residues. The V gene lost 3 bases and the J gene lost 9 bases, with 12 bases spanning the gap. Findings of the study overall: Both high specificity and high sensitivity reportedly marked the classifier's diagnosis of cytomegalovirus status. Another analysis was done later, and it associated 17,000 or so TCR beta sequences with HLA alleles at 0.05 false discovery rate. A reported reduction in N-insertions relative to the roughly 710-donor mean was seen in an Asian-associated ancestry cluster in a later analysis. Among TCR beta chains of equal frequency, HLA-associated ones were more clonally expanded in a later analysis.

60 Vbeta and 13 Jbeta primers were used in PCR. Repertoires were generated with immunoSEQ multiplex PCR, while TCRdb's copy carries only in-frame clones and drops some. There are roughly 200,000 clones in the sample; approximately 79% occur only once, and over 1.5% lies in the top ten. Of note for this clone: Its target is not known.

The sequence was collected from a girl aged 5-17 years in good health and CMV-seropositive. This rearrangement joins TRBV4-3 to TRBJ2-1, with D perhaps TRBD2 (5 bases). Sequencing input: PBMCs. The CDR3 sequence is CASSHRPRVEQFF. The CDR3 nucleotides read TGCGCCAGCAGCCATCGGCCGAGGGTTGAGCAGTTCTTC.